Listed below are T cell receptor beta chains from one sample, sequenced in a study of T cell clones after liver transplantation. Some clones are missing from TCRdb's copy, which holds only in-frame ones; the method was immunoSEQ multiplex PCR. The sample holds around 100,000 clones, about 86% seen once. The sequencing here drew on CD4+ T cells from blood, taken around 50 months after liver transplant. These receptors were collected from a human patient who received a liver transplant. Some T cells may trace back to the graft donor. Both conserved end residues are part of each CDR3. The D gene is left open where the match is weak. The size entry is marked missing in some rows and otherwise reads once, few, many or a size class.

CDR3 protein	CDR3 DNA	D gene	clone size	V gene	J gene
CASSFNPPTTNEKLFF	TGTGCCAGCAGCTTTAACCCCCCTACAACTAATGAAAAACTGTTTTTT	-	-	TRBV11-2	TRBJ1-4
CATGEGSRDYGYTF	TGTGCCACCGGAGAAGGGAGCAGGGACTATGGCTACACCTTC	-	-	TRBV15	TRBJ1-2
CASSMSFGTGDSPLHF	TGTGCCAGTAGTATGAGTTTCGGGACAGGGGATTCACCCCTCCACTTT	TRBD1	-	TRBV19	TRBJ1-6
CASSPAGVAEQFF	TGTGCCAGCAGCCCCGCGGGGGTAGCTGAGCAGTTCTTC	TRBD2	-	TRBV7-3	TRBJ2-1
CASSQGPGQRLYGYTF	TGTGCCAGCAGCCAGGGTCCGGGACAGCGACTCTATGGCTACACCTTC	TRBD1	-	TRBV7-2	TRBJ1-2
CASSFSGGSNYGYTF	TGTGCCAGCAGCTTTAGTGGCGGCAGCAACTATGGCTACACCTTC	-	-	TRBV11-2	TRBJ1-2
CSGGENNEQFF	TGCAGTGGGGGCGAAAACAATGAGCAGTTCTTC	-	-	TRBV20-1	TRBJ2-1
CASSLDRPNTGELFF	TGTGCCAGCAGCTTGGACAGACCGAACACCGGGGAGCTGTTTTTT	-	-	TRBV7-6	TRBJ2-2
CASSPPDSSREKLFF	TGTGCCAGCTCACCGCCGGACAGCAGTAGGGAAAAACTGTTTTTT	-	-	TRBV18	TRBJ1-4
CASSGPGLAGVHEQFF	TGTGCCAGCAGTGGACCGGGACTAGCGGGAGTCCATGAGCAGTTCTTC	TRBD2	-	TRBV2	TRBJ2-1
CASSSHRAEAFF	TGTGCCAGCAGTTCACACAGGGCTGAAGCTTTCTTT	-	-	TRBV27	TRBJ1-1
CASSNLGDTEAFF	TGTGCCAGTAGTAATCTAGGGGACACTGAAGCTTTCTTT	-	once	TRBV19	TRBJ1-1
CASSPRDTIYF	TGTGCCAGCTCACCACGAGACACCATATATTTT	-	once	TRBV18	TRBJ1-3
CASSLSGGVATEAFF	TGTGCCAGCAGCTTATCAGGGGGCGTAGCCACTGAAGCTTTCTTT	TRBD1	-	TRBV7-2	TRBJ1-1
CASRGVAKNIQYF	TGTGCCAGCAGAGGGGTAGCCAAAAACATTCAGTACTTC	-	-	TRBV27	TRBJ2-4
CASSGGQGSTDTQYF	TGTGCCAGCTCAGGGGGACAGGGGAGCACAGATACGCAGTATTTT	TRBD1	-	TRBV18	TRBJ2-3
CASSLAGTSGGSRSYNEQFF	TGTGCCAGCAGCTTAGCTGGGACTAGCGGGGGGAGCCGCTCCTACAATGAGCAGTTCTTC	TRBD2	few	TRBV7-6	TRBJ2-1
CASSALPRGGEFF	TGTGCCAGCAGCGCCCTGCCTAGAGGAGGAGAGTTCTTC	-	few	TRBV9	TRBJ2-1
CASSTNGQAGDEQFF	TGTGCCAGTAGTACCAATGGACAGGCGGGAGATGAGCAGTTCTTC	-	-	TRBV19	TRBJ2-1
CASSELGTFDNEQFF	TGTGCCAGCAGCGAGCTCGGGACGTTCGACAATGAGCAGTTCTTC	-	-	TRBV27	TRBJ2-1
CASSDPRGRKKGYTF	TGTGCCAGCAGTGACCCAAGGGGGAGGAAAAAAGGCTACACCTTC	-	-	TRBV25-1	TRBJ1-2
CASSLALGDNSDYEQYF	TGTGCCAGCAGCTTAGCGCTGGGCGATAACTCGGACTACGAGCAGTACTTC	-	-	TRBV7-6	TRBJ2-7
CASSSSAAATNEKLFF	TGTGCCAGCAGTTCCTCTGCGGCTGCAACTAATGAAAAACTGTTTTTT	-	-	TRBV11-2	TRBJ1-4
CASSVQGGNEQFF	TGTGCCAGCAGTGTTCAAGGGGGCAATGAGCAGTTCTTC	-	-	TRBV2	TRBJ2-1
CATSRVELGRLAGLSSYNEQFF	TGTGCCACCAGCAGAGTAGAACTCGGGAGGCTAGCGGGACTAAGCTCCTACAATGAGCAGTTCTTC	TRBD2	-	TRBV15	TRBJ2-1
CASRGTSGYNEQFF	TGTGCCAGTAGAGGGACTAGCGGCTACAATGAGCAGTTCTTC	TRBD2	-	TRBV2	TRBJ2-1
CASSLGRTKEAFF	TGCGCCAGCAGCTTAGGGCGTACAAAGGAAGCTTTCTTT	-	-	TRBV5-1	TRBJ1-1
CAWSVSWGANGYTF	TGTGCCTGGAGTGTAAGTTGGGGCGCAAATGGCTACACCTTC	-	-	TRBV30	TRBJ1-2
CASSSVDRALRDEQFF	TGCGCCAGCAGCAGCGTAGACAGGGCCTTAAGGGATGAGCAGTTCTTC	TRBD1	-	TRBV5-1	TRBJ2-1
CASSRTGTGGGEQYF	TGTGCCAGCAGTCGGACAGGGACAGGGGGAGGCGAGCAGTACTTC	TRBD1	-	TRBV6-1	TRBJ2-7
CASSSSYGYTF	TGTGCCAGCAGCTCTAGCTATGGCTACACCTTC	-	few	TRBV7-9	TRBJ1-2
CASSLVAFEAFF	TGTGCCAGCAGCTTGGTAGCCTTTGAAGCTTTCTTT	-	-	TRBV5-8	TRBJ1-1
CASSPRGLQTYNEQFF	TGTGCCAGCAGCCCTCGGGGACTCCAAACCTACAATGAGCAGTTCTTC	-	-	TRBV7-9	TRBJ2-1
CASSQGLARSRDTQYF	TGCGCCAGCAGCCAGGGACTAGCTAGATCAAGGGATACGCAGTATTTT	TRBD2	-	TRBV4-1	TRBJ2-3
CASSSDRKNTEAFF	TGTGCCAGCAGCTCGGACAGAAAGAACACTGAAGCTTTCTTT	-	-	TRBV7-6	TRBJ1-1
CAISESSAMNTEAFF	TGTGCCATCAGTGAGTCGTCAGCTATGAACACTGAAGCTTTCTTT	-	-	TRBV10-3	TRBJ1-1
CASSLDGQGRNEQYF	TGCGCCAGCAGCTTGGACGGACAGGGACGAAACGAGCAGTACTTC	TRBD1	-	TRBV5-1	TRBJ2-7
CASTDPGKEETQYF	TGTGCCAGCACCGACCCCGGGAAAGAGGAGACCCAGTACTTC	-	-	TRBV28	TRBJ2-5
CASITYRGNTEAFF	TGTGCCAGCATCACCTACAGGGGTAACACTGAAGCTTTCTTT	TRBD1	-	TRBV6-5	TRBJ1-1
CASSQDGVGGLGNEQFF	TGTGCCAGCAGCCAAGATGGTGTTGGGGGGTTAGGCAATGAGCAGTTCTTC	-	-	TRBV4-2	TRBJ2-1
CASSQLNGPPGNTIYF	TGTGCCAGCAGCCAACTTAACGGGCCTCCGGGAAACACCATATATTTT	-	-	TRBV14	TRBJ1-3
CASTSRDSPLYEQYF	TGTGCCAGCACATCCCGGGACTCTCCCCTCTACGAGCAGTACTTC	-	few	TRBV6-5	TRBJ2-7
CASSAPSYGYTF	TGTGCCAGCAGCGCCCCCAGCTATGGCTACACCTTC	-	few	TRBV6-1	TRBJ1-2
CASSLELGTGPGRGYTF	TGTGCCAGCAGCTTAGAGTTGGGGACAGGCCCCGGTCGGGGCTACACCTTC	TRBD1	-	TRBV11-2	TRBJ1-2
CASTPSLTNTEAFF	TGCGCCAGCACCCCTTCGTTAACGAACACTGAAGCTTTCTTT	-	-	TRBV5-1	TRBJ1-1
CASSSGQGATNEKLFF	TGTGCCAGCAGCTCGGGACAGGGGGCAACTAATGAAAAACTGTTTTTT	TRBD1	-	TRBV7-2	TRBJ1-4
CASSLTGRMDEQYF	TGCGCCAGCAGCCTGACAGGGAGGATGGACGAGCAGTACTTC	-	-	TRBV10-1	TRBJ2-7
CASSPDRDGYTF	TGTGCCAGCAGCCCCGACAGGGACGGCTACACCTTC	TRBD1	-	TRBV6-5	TRBJ1-2
CASSLWANGVLNTEAFF	TGTGCCAGCAGTTTATGGGCCAATGGCGTCCTGAACACTGAAGCTTTCTTT	-	-	TRBV28	TRBJ1-1
CASSLSGVTGELFF	TGCGCCAGCAGCCTTAGCGGGGTCACCGGGGAGCTGTTTTTT	TRBD2	-	TRBV5-1	TRBJ2-2
CASSHPSTGGQNTEAFF	TGCGCCAGCAGCCACCCATCGACAGGGGGCCAGAACACTGAAGCTTTCTTT	TRBD1	-	TRBV4-1	TRBJ1-1